The clone carrying this TCR beta chain was counted ten times or more. The target antigen is unknown. A second PCR of roughly 7 to 11 cycles used a sample-barcoded 5' primer and a J-beta primer mix. The authors tagged each cDNA molecule using a template-switch adaptor with 12 random nucleotides. TCRdb reprocessed the 5' RACE reads with MiXCR, giving one entry per CDR3 protein. This sample yields fewer than 2,000,000 distinct CDR3 sequences, of which 34% are seen a single time; approximately 10% belongs to the top ten. The CDR3 runs 16 residues. The germline V gene encodes CDR1 MGHRA and CDR2 YSYEKL. The V segment lost 0 bases and the J segment 1 base; nucleotides outside the gene matches: 3. This entry comes from a study of blood T cells in healthy people across ages. Study in general: Template switching picked up about one barcoded beta molecule for each two T cells. Overall study results and limits: The long-lived group displayed more naive CD4+ cells, plus higher diversity, than the aged donors did.

Each of the donors had roughly 9.1 milliliters of peripheral blood drawn into EDTA-treated Vacutainer tubes. The receptor comes from a woman aged 25 to 39 in good health. The chain has TRBV4-1 and TRBJ2-7; TRBD2 matches at 10 bases. What was sequenced was blood. CDR3: CASSQEPAGGSYEQYF. The CDR3 DNA reads TGCGCCAGCAGCCAAGAGCCAGCGGGGGGGTCCTACGAGCAGTACTTC.